Presented here are 12 T cell receptor beta chains from one specimen sequenced in a study of cytomegalovirus exposure and HLA in healthy donors. PCR used 60 Vbeta primers and 13 Jbeta primers. Only in-frame clones appear in the TCRdb table, and some are missing; sequencing was by immunoSEQ multiplex PCR. The table lists around 160,000 clones, around 80% of them singletons. Sample: PBMCs. Receptor source: a woman in her forties in good health and CMV-seronegative.

CDR3: CASSYRESGEQYF. The CDR3 coding sequence is TGTGCCAGCAGCTATCGGGAATCTGGCGAGCAGTACTTC. The gene calls are TRBV7-3 and TRBJ2-7; the D gene is possibly TRBD2 (5 bases). The germline V and J ends were trimmed by 4 bases and 6 bases, with 13 bases remaining between them. Germline lookup yields CDR1 SGHTA and CDR2 FQGTGA. The CDR3 is made up of 13 amino acids. The full variable domain, completed using reference TRBV7-3 and TRBJ2-7, is GAGVSQTPSNKVTEKGKYVELRCDPISGHTALYWYRQSLGQGPEFLIYFQGTGAADDSGLPNDRFFAVRPEGSVSTLKIQRTERGDSAVYLCASSYRESGEQYFGPGTRLTVT.

The V gene is TRBV19, the J gene TRBJ2-5, with TRBD2 matching over 12 bases. From germline, CDR1 is LNHDA and CDR2 SQIVND (reference sequence). The CDR3 runs 15 residues. V dropped 7 bases and J dropped 6; count of bases not matched to a gene: 9. CDR3 sequence: CASMALAGGVQTQYF. For the CDR3, the DNA is TGTGCCAGTATGGCACTAGCGGGAGGTGTCCAGACCCAGTACTTC.

The chain links TRBV5-6 to TRBJ1-1; D gene uncertain. The CDR3 runs 15 residues. Germline values: CDR1 SGHDT, CDR2 YYEEEE. V was trimmed by 1 base and J by 6 bases, leaving 16 bases between them. This CDR3 reads CASSLIPAGAAEAFF. Written as DNA, the CDR3 is TGTGCCAGCAGCTTGATTCCGGCAGGAGCGGCTGAAGCTTTCTTT.

This chain uses TRBV5-6 with TRBJ2-5; 7 bases fit TRBD1. The CDR3 totals 15 residues. V was pared by 1 base and J by 5 bases, with 8 bases of the junction left unmatched. Germline loops: CDR1 SGHDT, CDR2 YYEEEE. The CDR3, as DNA: TGTGCCAGCAGCTTGTATTTAGGGGGCGGGGAGACCCAGTACTTC. The encoded protein is CASSLYLGGGETQYF.

The chain employs TRBV15 and TRBJ2-1, with D perhaps matching TRBD1 (5 bases). CDR1 and CDR2 (germline): LNHNV, YYDKDF (reference sequence). Trimming shortened V by 9 bases and J by 2 bases, and 11 bases separated the two germline ends. This CDR3 spans 13 amino acids. As DNA, the CDR3 is TGTGCCACGGGCAGGGCGACCTACAATGAGCAGTTCTTC. This translates into CATGRATYNEQFF.

The chain links TRBV11-2 to TRBJ2-2; 8 bases match TRBD1. CDR1 and CDR2 (germline): SGHAT, FQNNGV. The CDR3 has 14 amino acids. With 6 bases clipped from V and 4 bases from J, the junction kept 4 bases outside the gene matches. The CDR3 region is CASRPGTGTGELFF. The CDR3 nucleotides are TGTGCCAGCAGACCTGGGACAGGCACCGGGGAGCTGTTTTTT.

This clone occurred a few times. This rearrangement joins TRBV7-8 to TRBJ1-2; tentative D call: TRBD1 (6 bases). V lost 0 bases and J 13 bases, leaving 12 bases between the germline ends. The length of the CDR3 is 12 residues. Germline loops: CDR1 SGHVS, CDR2 FQNEAQ. The CDR3 is CASSLAQGYRTF. The CDR3 DNA sequence: TGTGCCAGCAGCTTAGCCCAGGGGTATCGCACCTTC.

This chain connects TRBV30 to TRBJ1-2; D gene uncertain. Trimming cost V 1 base and J 0 bases, with 12 bases left between them. CDR3 length: 15 residues. In germline, CDR1 is GTSNPN, CDR2 SVGIG (reference sequence). The CDR3 DNA follows: TGTGCCTGGAGTGCCCCCCAACTTTCTAACTATGGCTACACCTTC. It encodes CAWSAPQLSNYGYTF.

J is TRBJ2-1 and V is TRBV30; D remains ambiguous. CDR1 and CDR2 (germline): GTSNPN, SVGIG (reference sequence). With 1 base removed from V and 7 bases from J, the gap between germline ends came to 11 bases. The CDR3 has 13 residues. As DNA, the CDR3 is TGTGCCTGGAGTGGGCTATTGAGGAATGAGCAGTTCTTC. Its translation: CAWSGLLRNEQFF.

The chain uses TRBV11-3 and TRBJ2-3; 8 bases are a match to TRBD1. Germline trimming cut 8 bases from V and 5 bases from J; bases unmatched to any gene: 3. Germline lookup yields CDR1 SGHNT and CDR2 YENEEA. CDR3 length: 12 amino acids. The CDR3 is CASVDRGDTQYF. As DNA, the CDR3 is TGTGCCAGCGTAGACAGGGGAGATACGCAGTATTTT.

This clone has a count of ten or more. This chain links TRBV6-1 with TRBJ2-3; weak D call: TRBD2 (6 bases). Trimming removed 7 bases at V and 2 bases at J, with 16 bases between. Germline values: CDR1 MNHNS, CDR2 SASEGT. This CDR3 has 15 residues. CDR3 in amino acids: CASTLTGEPTDTQYF. CDR3 coding DNA: TGTGCCAGCACCCTTACGGGAGAACCCACAGATACGCAGTATTTT.

This clone was recorded once. J is TRBJ1-4 and V is TRBV4-1; D unresolved. The V gene lost 0 bases and the J gene lost 3 bases, with 5 bases spanning the gap. The CDR3 runs 14 residues. Germline CDR1 MGHRA, CDR2 YSYEKL. The CDR3 DNA sequence: TGCGCCAGCAGCCAAGATCGTGCTAATGAAAAACTGTTTTTT. It yields the protein CASSQDRANEKLFF.